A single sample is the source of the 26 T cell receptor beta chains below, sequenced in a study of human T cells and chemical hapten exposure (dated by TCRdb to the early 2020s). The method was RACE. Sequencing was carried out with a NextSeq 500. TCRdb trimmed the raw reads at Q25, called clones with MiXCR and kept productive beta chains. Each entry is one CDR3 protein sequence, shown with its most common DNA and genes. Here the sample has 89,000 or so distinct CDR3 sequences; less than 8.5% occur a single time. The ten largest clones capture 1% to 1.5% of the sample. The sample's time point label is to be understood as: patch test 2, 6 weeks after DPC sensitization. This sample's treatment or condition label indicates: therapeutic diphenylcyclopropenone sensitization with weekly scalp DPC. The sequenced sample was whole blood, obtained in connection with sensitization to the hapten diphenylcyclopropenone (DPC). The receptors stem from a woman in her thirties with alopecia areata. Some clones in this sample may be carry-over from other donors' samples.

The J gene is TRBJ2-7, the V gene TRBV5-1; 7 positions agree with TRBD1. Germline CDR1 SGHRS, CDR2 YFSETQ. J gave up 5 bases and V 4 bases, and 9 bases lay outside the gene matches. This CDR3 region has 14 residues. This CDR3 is CASSPMTGKDEQYF. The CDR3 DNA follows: TGCGCCAGCAGCCCGATGACAGGGAAGGACGAGCAGTACTTC.

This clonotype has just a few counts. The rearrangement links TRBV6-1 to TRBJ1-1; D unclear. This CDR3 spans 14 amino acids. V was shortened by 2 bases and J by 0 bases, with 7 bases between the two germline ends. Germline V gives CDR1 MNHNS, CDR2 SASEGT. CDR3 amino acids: CASSEWQMNTEAFF. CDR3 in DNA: TGTGCCAGCAGTGAATGGCAGATGAACACTGAAGCTTTCTTT.

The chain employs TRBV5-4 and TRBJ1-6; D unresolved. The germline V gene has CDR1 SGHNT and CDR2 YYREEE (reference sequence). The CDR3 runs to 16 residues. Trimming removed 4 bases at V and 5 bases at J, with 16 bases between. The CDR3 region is CASSPSTEGNNSPLHF. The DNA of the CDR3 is TGTGCCAGCAGCCCGTCGACCGAAGGGAATAATTCACCCCTCCACTTT.

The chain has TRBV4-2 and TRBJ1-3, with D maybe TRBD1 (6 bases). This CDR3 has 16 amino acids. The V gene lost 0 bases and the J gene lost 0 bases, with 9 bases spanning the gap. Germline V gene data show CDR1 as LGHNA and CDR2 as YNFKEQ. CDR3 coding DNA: TGTGCCAGCAGCCAAGATCAAGGGGGCTCTGGAAACACCATATATTTT. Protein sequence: CASSQDQGGSGNTIYF.

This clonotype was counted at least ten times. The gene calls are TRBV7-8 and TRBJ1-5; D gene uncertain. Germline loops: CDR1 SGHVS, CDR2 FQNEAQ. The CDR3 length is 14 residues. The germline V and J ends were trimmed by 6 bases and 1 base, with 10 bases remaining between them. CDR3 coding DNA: TGTGCCAGCAGTTCCGACCCCAGCAATCAGCCCCAGCATTTT. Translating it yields CASSSDPSNQPQHF.

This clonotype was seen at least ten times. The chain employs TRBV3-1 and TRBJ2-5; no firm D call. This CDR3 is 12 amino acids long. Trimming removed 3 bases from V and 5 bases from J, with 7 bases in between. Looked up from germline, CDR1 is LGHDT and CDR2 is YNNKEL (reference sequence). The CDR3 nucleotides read TGTGCCAGCAGCCACCGCTTGGAGACCCAGTACTTC. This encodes CASSHRLETQYF.

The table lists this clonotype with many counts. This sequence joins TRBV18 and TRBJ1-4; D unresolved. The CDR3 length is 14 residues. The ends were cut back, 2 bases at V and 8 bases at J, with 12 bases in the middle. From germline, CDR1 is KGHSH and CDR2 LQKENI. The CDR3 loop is CASSPSTPEEKLFF. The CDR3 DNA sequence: TGTGCCAGCTCACCATCTACCCCGGAGGAAAAACTGTTTTTT.

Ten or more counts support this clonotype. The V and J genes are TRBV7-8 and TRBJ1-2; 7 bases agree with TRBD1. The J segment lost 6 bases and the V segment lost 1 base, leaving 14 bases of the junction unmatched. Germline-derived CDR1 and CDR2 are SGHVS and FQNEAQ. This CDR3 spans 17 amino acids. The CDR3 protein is CASSLDFSFRQGNGYTF. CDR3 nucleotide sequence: TGTGCCAGCAGCTTAGATTTTTCATTTCGACAGGGTAATGGCTACACCTTC.

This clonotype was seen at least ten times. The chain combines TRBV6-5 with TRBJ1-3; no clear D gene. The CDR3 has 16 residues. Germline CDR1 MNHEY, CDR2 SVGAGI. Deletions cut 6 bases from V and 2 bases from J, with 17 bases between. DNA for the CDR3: TGTGCCAGCAGCCTGGGGAGCTCAGGACCTGGAAACACCATATATTTT. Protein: CASSLGSSGPGNTIYF.

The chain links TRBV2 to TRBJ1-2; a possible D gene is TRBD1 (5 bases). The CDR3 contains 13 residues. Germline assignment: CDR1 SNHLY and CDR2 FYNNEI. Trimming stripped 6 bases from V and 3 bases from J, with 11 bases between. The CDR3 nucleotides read TGTGCCAGCAGAGCCGGGACGGACTATGGCTACACCTTC. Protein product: CASRAGTDYGYTF.

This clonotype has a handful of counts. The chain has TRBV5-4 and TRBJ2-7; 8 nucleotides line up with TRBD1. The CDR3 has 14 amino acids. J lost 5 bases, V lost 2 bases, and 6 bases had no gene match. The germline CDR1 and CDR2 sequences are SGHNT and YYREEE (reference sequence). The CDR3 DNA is TGTGCCAGCAGCTTTCCGGACAGGGAAGACGAGCAGTACTTC. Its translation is CASSFPDREDEQYF.

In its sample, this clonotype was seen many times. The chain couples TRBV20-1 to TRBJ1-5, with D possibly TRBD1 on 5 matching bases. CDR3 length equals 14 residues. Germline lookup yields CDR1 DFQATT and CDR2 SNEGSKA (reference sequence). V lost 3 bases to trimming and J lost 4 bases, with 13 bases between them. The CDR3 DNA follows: TGCAGTGCTAGTAAGGCAGGGCCTAATCAGCCCCAGCATTTT. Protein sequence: CSASKAGPNQPQHF.

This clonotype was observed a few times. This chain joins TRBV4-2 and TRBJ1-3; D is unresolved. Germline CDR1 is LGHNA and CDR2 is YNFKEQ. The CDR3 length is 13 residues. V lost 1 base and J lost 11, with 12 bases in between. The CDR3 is CASSQGSTFPIYF. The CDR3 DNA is TGTGCCAGCAGCCAAGGTTCGACCTTCCCCATATATTTT.

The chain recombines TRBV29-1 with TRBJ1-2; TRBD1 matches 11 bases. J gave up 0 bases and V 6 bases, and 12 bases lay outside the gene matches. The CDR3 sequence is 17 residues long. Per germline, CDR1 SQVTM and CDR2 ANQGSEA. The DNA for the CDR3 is TGCAGCGTCCCAAGGACAGGGGGCCACCTAGCTAACTATGGCTACACCTTC. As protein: CSVPRTGGHLANYGYTF.

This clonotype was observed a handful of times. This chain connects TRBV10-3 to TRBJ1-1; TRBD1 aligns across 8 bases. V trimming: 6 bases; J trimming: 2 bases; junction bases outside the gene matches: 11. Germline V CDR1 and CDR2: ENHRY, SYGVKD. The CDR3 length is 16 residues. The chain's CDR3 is CAISPRTGRGNTEAFF. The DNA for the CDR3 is TGTGCCATCAGCCCCCGGACAGGGAGAGGAAACACTGAAGCTTTCTTT.

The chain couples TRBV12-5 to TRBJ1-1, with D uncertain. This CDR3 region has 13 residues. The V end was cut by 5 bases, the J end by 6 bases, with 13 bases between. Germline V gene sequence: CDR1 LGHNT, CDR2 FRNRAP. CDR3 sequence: CASGRSGSAEAFF. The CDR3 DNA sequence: TGTGCTAGTGGTCGAAGCGGCAGTGCTGAAGCTTTCTTT.

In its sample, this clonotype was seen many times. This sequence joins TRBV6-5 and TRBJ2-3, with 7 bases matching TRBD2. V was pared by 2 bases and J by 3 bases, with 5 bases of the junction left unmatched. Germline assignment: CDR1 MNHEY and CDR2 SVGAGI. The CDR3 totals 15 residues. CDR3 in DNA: TGTGCCAGCAGTTACGGGTCTAGCGGAACAGATACGCAGTATTTT. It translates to CASSYGSSGTDTQYF.

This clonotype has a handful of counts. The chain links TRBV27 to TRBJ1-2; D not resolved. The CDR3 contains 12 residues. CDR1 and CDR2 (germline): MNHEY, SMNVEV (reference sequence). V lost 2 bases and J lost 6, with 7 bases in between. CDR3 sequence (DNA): TGTGCCAGCAGTTTAAAGGGAAATGGCTACACCTTC. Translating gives CASSLKGNGYTF.

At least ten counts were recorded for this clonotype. The CDR3 sequence is CSARDHRLAGGTKYNEQFF. CDR3 nucleotides: TGCAGTGCTAGAGATCATCGGCTAGCGGGGGGGACGAAGTACAATGAGCAGTTCTTC. The chain employs TRBV20-1 and TRBJ2-1, with 12 positions matching TRBD2. Trimming cost V 0 bases and J 4 bases; bases outside gene matches: 13. Looked up from germline, CDR1 is DFQATT and CDR2 is SNEGSKA (reference sequence). The CDR3 contains 19 residues.

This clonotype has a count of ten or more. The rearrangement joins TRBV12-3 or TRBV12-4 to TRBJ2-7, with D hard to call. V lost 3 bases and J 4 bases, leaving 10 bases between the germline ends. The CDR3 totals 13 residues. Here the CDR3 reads CASSFHAPYEQYF. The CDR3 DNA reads TGTGCCAGCAGTTTCCACGCTCCTTACGAGCAGTACTTC.

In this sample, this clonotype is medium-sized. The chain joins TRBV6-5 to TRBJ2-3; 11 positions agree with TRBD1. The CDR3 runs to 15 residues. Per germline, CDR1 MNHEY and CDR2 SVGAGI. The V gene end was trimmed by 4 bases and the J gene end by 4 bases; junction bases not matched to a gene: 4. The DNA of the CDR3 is TGTGCCAGCAGTTCGGGGACAGGGGGGGCAGATACGCAGTATTTT. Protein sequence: CASSSGTGGADTQYF.

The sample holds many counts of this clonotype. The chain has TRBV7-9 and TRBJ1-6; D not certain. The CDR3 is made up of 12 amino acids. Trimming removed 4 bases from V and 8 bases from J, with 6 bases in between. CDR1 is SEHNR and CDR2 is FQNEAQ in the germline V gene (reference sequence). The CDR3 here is CASSSIDSPLHF. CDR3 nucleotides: TGTGCCAGCAGCTCAATCGATTCACCCCTCCACTTT.

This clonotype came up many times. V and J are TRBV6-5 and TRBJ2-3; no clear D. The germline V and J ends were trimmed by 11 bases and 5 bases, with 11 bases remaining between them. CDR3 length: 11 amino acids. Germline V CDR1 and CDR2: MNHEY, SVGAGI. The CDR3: CAVLGLDTQYF. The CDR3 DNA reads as TGTGCCGTCCTGGGCTTAGATACGCAGTATTTT.

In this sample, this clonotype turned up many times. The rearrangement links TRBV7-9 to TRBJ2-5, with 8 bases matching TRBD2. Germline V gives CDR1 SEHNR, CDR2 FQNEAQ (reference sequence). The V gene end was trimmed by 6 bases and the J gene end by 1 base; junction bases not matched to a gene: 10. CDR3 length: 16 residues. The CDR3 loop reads CASSSNSGDSQETQYF. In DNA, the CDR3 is TGTGCCAGCAGTTCGAATAGCGGGGATTCCCAAGAGACCCAGTACTTC.

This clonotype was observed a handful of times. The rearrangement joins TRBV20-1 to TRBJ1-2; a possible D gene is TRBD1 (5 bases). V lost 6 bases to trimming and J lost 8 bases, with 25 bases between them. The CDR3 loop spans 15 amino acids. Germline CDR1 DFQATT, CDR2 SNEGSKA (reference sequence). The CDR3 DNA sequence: TGCAGTGCCAATGCGGTTGGCAGGGTTGGGGACGGCTACACCTTC. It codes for CSANAVGRVGDGYTF.

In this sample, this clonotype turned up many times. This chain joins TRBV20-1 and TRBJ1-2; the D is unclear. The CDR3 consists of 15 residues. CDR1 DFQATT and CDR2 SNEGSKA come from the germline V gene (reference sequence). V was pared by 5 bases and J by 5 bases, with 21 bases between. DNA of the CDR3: TGCAGTGCTCTGTCCCTCCTGGGTGGCGCGTATGGCTACACCTTC. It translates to CSALSLLGGAYGYTF.